The source of this T cell receptor (beta chain) is a study of glioma-infiltrating T cells. The CDR3 spans 19 residues. Germline V gene data show CDR1 as SEHNR and CDR2 as FQNEAQ (reference sequence). The V gene end was trimmed by 2 bases and the J gene end by 8 bases; junction bases not matched to a gene: 19. Worth noting for this clonotype: Its target is unknown.

Amplification of TCR alpha and beta CDR3 regions from RNA used iRepertoire nested multiplex PCR. For one-step reverse transcription and amplification, about 85-400 ng of tissue mRNA or PBMC total RNA was used. TCRdb called the multiplex PCR reads again in MiXCR, with one record for every CDR3 protein. The sample has 170,000 or so distinct CDR3 sequences; more than 35% are singletons. Whole-study findings and limits: Non-neoplastic patients had below-expected tissue-blood divergence, while all gliomas exceeded expectation. Tissue and blood shared very few CDR3 sequences.

This clonotype was sampled from a human donor with low-grade glioma or glioblastoma, undergoing nonglioma brain surgery, or in good health (not recorded which). The chain links TRBV7-9 to TRBJ1-3; 9 nucleotides match TRBD1. Sequencing used glioma tissue, nonneoplastic brain tissue, or PBMCs (not recorded which). As DNA, the CDR3 is TGTGCCAGCAGCTTAAGCGCGAACGCCGGGGACAGGGAGGAAGACACCATATATTTT. Amino acid sequence: CASSLSANAGDREEDTIYF.